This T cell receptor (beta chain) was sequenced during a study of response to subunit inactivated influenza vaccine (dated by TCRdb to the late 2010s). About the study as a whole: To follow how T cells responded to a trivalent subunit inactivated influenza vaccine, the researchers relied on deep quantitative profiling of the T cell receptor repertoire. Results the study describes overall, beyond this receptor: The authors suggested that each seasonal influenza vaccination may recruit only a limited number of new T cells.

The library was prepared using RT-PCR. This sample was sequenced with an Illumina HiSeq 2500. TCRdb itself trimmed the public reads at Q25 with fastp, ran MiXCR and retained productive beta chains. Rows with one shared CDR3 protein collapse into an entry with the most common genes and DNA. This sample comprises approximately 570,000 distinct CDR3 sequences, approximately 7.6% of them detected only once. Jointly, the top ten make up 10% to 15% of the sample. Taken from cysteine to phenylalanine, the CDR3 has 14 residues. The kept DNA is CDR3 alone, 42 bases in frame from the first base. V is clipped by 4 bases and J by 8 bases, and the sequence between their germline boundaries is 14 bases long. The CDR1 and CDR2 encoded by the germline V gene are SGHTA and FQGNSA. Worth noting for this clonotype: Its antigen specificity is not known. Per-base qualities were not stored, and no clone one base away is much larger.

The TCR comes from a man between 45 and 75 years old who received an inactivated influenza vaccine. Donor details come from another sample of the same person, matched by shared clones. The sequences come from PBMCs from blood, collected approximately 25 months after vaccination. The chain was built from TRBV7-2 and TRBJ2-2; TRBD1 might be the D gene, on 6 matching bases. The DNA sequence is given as TGTGCCAGCAGCTCCGTTACCCAGGGGGGGGAGCTGTTTTTT. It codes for CASSSVTQGGELFF.